This T cell receptor beta chain was obtained from a study of T cells after yellow fever vaccination. Study overall: Flow sorting relied on CD3, CD45RA, CCR7 and CD95 to obtain EM, EMRA, CM and Tscm memory subsets. Fractions of low cell number were prepared using SMART-Seq v4 Ultra Low Input.

This clonotype was observed many times. Findings of the study overall: Sorted repertoires could include abundant contaminating clonotypes from bulk cells.

Universal primer sites and UMIs were introduced during 5'RACE template-switching synthesis of TCR cDNA. TCRdb fed the 5' RACE reads into MiXCR, producing one record per CDR3 protein. This sample carries 14,000 or so distinct CDR3 sequences, approximately 6.8% of them seen once, and the ten largest clones take approximately 1.5%. This TCR came from a man aged 18-30 years who received the YFV17D yellow fever vaccine. The source material was PBMCs, either bulk or a sorted T-cell subset (CD4+, CD8+, memory, or dextramer-sorted; not recorded which), sampled on the day of the yellow fever booster vaccination.

CDR3: CSARGTGSKIHEQFF. The CDR3, as DNA: TGCAGTGCTAGAGGAACCGGGTCAAAGATCCATGAGCAGTTCTTC. The chain employs TRBV20-1 and TRBJ2-1; D unresolved. Trimming left V 1 base short and J 8 bases short, with 18 bases between. In germline, CDR1 is DFQATT, CDR2 SNEGSKA (reference sequence). The length of the CDR3 is 15 residues.